This T cell receptor (beta chain) was identified in a study of blood T cell repertoires in COVID-19. Participants, 18 to 89 years old, spanned about two dozen US areas. The study counted Cohort 3 donors as recovered given two negative PCRs, clearance, or symptom resolution. The data were produced by immunoSEQ multiplex PCR, yet TCRdb's version contains in-frame clones alone and is incomplete. The sample contains about 190,000 clones, about 78% of which appear only once. The ends were cut back, 5 bases at V and 2 bases at J, with 13 bases in the middle. This CDR3 is built from 15 residues. CDR1 and CDR2 (germline): MNHEY, SVGAGI.

This TCR came from a woman between 50 and 59 years old who had recovered from COVID-19. The chain carries TRBV6-5 and TRBJ1-5; a possible D gene is TRBD1 (5 bases). Sequenced: PBMCs or T cells enriched from blood (not recorded which). Here the CDR3 DNA reads TGTGCCAGCAGTCCAACAGGATACGGCAATCAGCCCCAGCATTTT. Amino acid sequence: CASSPTGYGNQPQHF.